These 32 T cell receptor beta chains were sequenced from one sample in a study of metastatic and nonmetastatic thyroid tumors (dated by TCRdb to the early 2020s). Libraries were prepared through PCR. The run used an Illumina HiSeq 4000. The public reads were reanalyzed by TCRdb: fastp trimming at Q25, MiXCR alignment, in-frame beta chains only. Across this sample there are 6,500 to 9,000 clones, with roughly two fifths seen only once. Jointly, the top ten make up around 40% of the sample. Before undergoing thyroid surgery, none of the patients had been given any kind of treatment. The source material was tumor tissue. The origin of the receptors is a female donor with papillary thyroid cancer or a benign thyroid nodule (not recorded which). Some clones in this sample may be carry-over from other donors' samples.

In this sample, this clone is large. J is TRBJ2-1 and V is TRBV12-3 or TRBV12-4; TRBD2 agrees at 11 bases. V trimming: 5 bases; J trimming: 12 bases; junction bases outside the gene matches: 12. This CDR3 has 15 amino acids. The CDR3 DNA reads TGTGCCAGCAGTCACGGGACTAGCGGTTTTAGGGGGCAGTTCTTC. It codes for CASSHGTSGFRGQFF.

This chain's CDR3 is CASSLDMGDTDTQYF. The CDR3 DNA reads as TGTGCCAGCAGCTTAGATATGGGGGACACAGATACGCAGTATTTT. The gene calls are TRBV9 and TRBJ2-3; either TRBD1 or TRBD2 may supply D (5 bases each). The length of the CDR3 is 15 residues. V lost 4 bases and J 2 bases, leaving 14 bases between the germline ends. Germline CDR1 reads SGDLS; CDR2 reads YYNGEE. The full variable domain, its missing parts supplied by reference TRBV9 and TRBJ2-3, is DSGVTQTPKHLITATGQRVTLRCSPRSGDLSVYWYQQSLDQGLQFLIQYYNGEERAKGNILERFSAQQFPDLHSELNLSSLELGDSALYFCASSLDMGDTDTQYFGPGTRLTVL.

This clone was observed a few times. CDR3 region: CASSYRETQYNEQFF. The CDR3 coding sequence is TGTGCCAGCAGTTACCGCGAGACCCAATACAATGAGCAGTTCTTC. This chain connects TRBV6-5 to TRBJ2-1; D not certain. The V end was cut by 2 bases, the J end by 4 bases, with 12 bases between. The CDR3 loop spans 15 amino acids. Germline CDR1 is MNHEY and CDR2 is SVGAGI.

This chain joins TRBV27 and TRBJ2-1; D is tentatively TRBD1 or TRBD2 (5 bases each). Germline V lookup: CDR1 MNHEY, CDR2 SMNVEV (reference sequence). This CDR3 is built from 15 residues. Trimming pared 6 bases from V and 7 bases from J, leaving 19 bases between. The CDR3 is CASSYDGALGNEQFF. The CDR3 bases are TGTGCCAGCAGCTATGACGGGGCTCTGGGAAATGAGCAGTTCTTC.

The chain combines TRBV2 with TRBJ2-7; weak D call: TRBD2 (6 bases). This CDR3 has 14 residues. Trimming pared 6 bases from V and 6 bases from J, leaving 18 bases between. Germline lookup yields CDR1 SNHLY and CDR2 FYNNEI. CDR3 bases: TGTGCCAGCAGGGCCGACGGGAGTATCAGCGAGCAGTACTTC. As protein: CASRADGSISEQYF.

As concerns this clone: An end of the junction differs from the germline gene, which may be a read error. Additional DNA sequences in this sample encode the identical CDR3. The chain carries TRBV28 and TRBJ1-6; 10 nucleotides agree with TRBD1. CDR1 is MDHEN, CDR2 SYDVKM, per germline. This CDR3 is built from 15 residues. The CDR3 is CASKFRDRGYSPLHF. CDR3 coding DNA: TGTGCCAGCAAATTCCGGGACAGGGGTTATTCACCCCTCCACTTC.

This chain joins TRBV20-1 and TRBJ2-7, with D uncertain. Trimming removed 6 bases from V and 3 bases from J, with 18 bases in between. Germline V gene sequence: CDR1 DFQATT, CDR2 SNEGSKA (reference sequence). This CDR3 has 14 amino acids. The CDR3 loop is CSAGLPGKVYEQYF. The CDR3 nucleotides are TGCAGTGCGGGCCTACCGGGCAAGGTCTACGAGCAGTACTTC.

Within the sample, this clone is medium-sized. The chain links TRBV18 to TRBJ2-3; D not resolved. Germline CDR1 KGHSH, CDR2 LQKENI. This CDR3 contains 14 residues. Trimming pared 0 bases from V and 5 bases from J, leaving 9 bases between. The CDR3 region is CASSPPPGGDTQYF. CDR3 DNA sequence: TGTGCCAGCTCACCACCTCCAGGCGGAGATACGCAGTATTTT.

This rearrangement joins TRBV14 to TRBJ2-1; 11 bases line up with TRBD2. The CDR3 sequence is 15 residues long. CDR1 is SGHDN, CDR2 FVKESK, per germline. V trimming: 4 bases; J trimming: 9 bases; junction bases outside the gene matches: 8. The CDR3 bases are TGTGCCAGCAGCCGAACTAGCGGGAGATTGGGTGAGCAGTTCTTC. This sequence encodes CASSRTSGRLGEQFF.

This clone is medium-sized in the sample. The rearrangement uses TRBV27 and TRBJ1-2; 9 bases line up with TRBD1. CDR1 and CDR2 from the germline V gene are MNHEY and SMNVEV (reference sequence). J lost 4 bases, V lost 6 bases, and 6 bases had no gene match. The CDR3 covers 14 residues. This CDR3 is CASSLRQGGYGYTF. The CDR3 DNA reads TGTGCCAGCAGCCTCAGACAGGGGGGCTATGGCTACACCTTC.

This clone turned up a few times. The identical CDR3 is also encoded by other nucleotide sequences in the sample. The J gene is TRBJ2-3, the V gene TRBV2; maybe TRBD1 (6 bases). The V gene lost 2 bases and the J gene lost 2 bases, with 11 bases spanning the gap. This CDR3 is built from 15 residues. The germline CDR1 and CDR2 sequences are SNHLY and FYNNEI. The CDR3 nucleotides are TGTGCCAGCAGTGAAACAGGGTCCTCCACAGATACGCAGTATTTT. Protein sequence: CASSETGSSTDTQYF.

With respect to this clone: A much larger clone sits a single nucleotide away, making a read error possible. Other DNA sequences in the same sample also yield this CDR3. The chain uses TRBV11-1 and TRBJ2-3, with D maybe TRBD1 (8 bases). The germline V gene encodes CDR1 SGHAT and CDR2 FQDESV (reference sequence). Trimming pared 1 base from V and 3 bases from J, leaving 17 bases between. The length of the CDR3 is 17 residues. The CDR3 sequence: CASSLGTGGGSTDTQYF. The CDR3 nucleotides are TGTGCCAGCAGCTTAGGTACAGGGGGAGGGAGTACAGATACGCAGTATTTT.

This clone was counted between two and nine times. The chain combines TRBV27 with TRBJ2-2; D is perhaps TRBD1 (6 bases). The CDR3 is made up of 13 amino acids. From germline, CDR1 is MNHEY and CDR2 SMNVEV (reference sequence). Trimming removed 8 bases from V and 8 bases from J, with 15 bases in between. The CDR3 loop is CASQSSGTGELFF. CDR3 nucleotides: TGTGCCAGCCAGTCGTCCGGGACAGGGGAGCTGTTTTTT.

This clone turned up a few times. The V call is TRBV6-1, the J call TRBJ1-4; D might be TRBD1 (6 bases). Germline V lookup: CDR1 MNHNS, CDR2 SASEGT. The CDR3 has 14 amino acids. Deletions cut 6 bases from V and 8 bases from J, with 16 bases between. CDR3 bases: TGTGCCAGCAGGAGAACAGGGAGTAACGAAAAACTGTTTTTT. Translation gives CASRRTGSNEKLFF.

Ten or more counts support this clone. This chain uses TRBV20-1 with TRBJ2-3; 8 bases fit TRBD2. Trimming removed 4 bases from V and 9 bases from J; junction bases left unmatched: 18. The germline CDR1 and CDR2 sequences are DFQATT and SNEGSKA (reference sequence). The length of the CDR3 is 16 residues. The CDR3 sequence is CSATVFGRADATTQYF. For the CDR3, the DNA is TGCAGTGCTACCGTGTTCGGGAGGGCCGATGCTACGACGCAGTATTTT.

This sequence joins TRBV4-2 and TRBJ2-7, with D maybe TRBD1 (5 bases). CDR1 is LGHNA, CDR2 YNFKEQ, per germline. V lost 0 bases and J 2 bases, leaving 14 bases between the germline ends. The CDR3 is made up of 16 amino acids. The CDR3 protein is CASSQDLGDSAYEQYF. CDR3 DNA: TGTGCCAGCAGCCAAGATTTGGGCGACAGTGCCTACGAGCAGTACTTC.

This clone was recorded many times. The genes are TRBV9 and TRBJ2-3; D ambiguous. The V end was cut by 0 bases, the J end by 2 bases, with 7 bases between. The CDR3 has 14 residues. The germline V gene has CDR1 SGDLS and CDR2 YYNGEE. The CDR3 reads CASSVEHSTDTQYF. CDR3 in DNA: TGTGCCAGCAGCGTAGAACACTCCACAGATACGCAGTATTTT.

This rearrangement joins TRBV20-1 to TRBJ2-3; weak D call: TRBD2 (6 bases). Germline values: CDR1 DFQATT, CDR2 SNEGSKA (reference sequence). This CDR3 has 14 amino acids. Trimming removed 7 bases from V and 6 bases from J, with 20 bases in between. The CDR3 sequence: CSGAGSRTLDTQYF. The CDR3 DNA reads TGCAGTGGGGCGGGATCCCGAACACTCGATACGCAGTATTTT.

This clone was detected ten times or more. This chain joins TRBV28 and TRBJ2-7; D is undetermined. Germline V gene lookup returns CDR1 MDHEN and CDR2 SYDVKM. The CDR3 loop spans 12 amino acids. The V end was cut by 2 bases, the J end by 2 bases, with 4 bases between. CDR3 loop: CASSLGTYEQYF. The DNA of the CDR3 is TGTGCCAGCAGTTTAGGTACCTACGAGCAGTACTTC. Filled out from reference TRBV28 and TRBJ2-7, the complete variable domain reads DVKVTQSSRYLVKRTGEKVFLECVQDMDHENMFWYRQDPGLGLRLIYFSYDVKMKEKGDIPEGYSVSREKKERFSLILESASTNQTSMYLCASSLGTYEQYFGPGTRLTVT.

This rearrangement joins TRBV9 to TRBJ2-5; 7 nucleotides agree with TRBD1. This CDR3 is built from 16 residues. V shed 2 bases, J shed 2 bases, and the junction held 9 bases outside the gene matches. The V gene's germline CDR1 is SGDLS and CDR2 YYNGEE. The DNA for the CDR3 is TGTGCCAGCAGCGTTGGGACAGACACCTTACAAGAGACCCAGTACTTC. Protein product: CASSVGTDTLQETQYF.

This clone rates as large. The rearrangement links TRBV20-1 to TRBJ2-7; 8 nucleotides line up with TRBD2. This CDR3 region has 17 residues. V lost 6 bases to trimming and J lost 3 bases; unmatched junction nucleotides: 19. Per germline, CDR1 DFQATT and CDR2 SNEGSKA (reference sequence). CDR3 sequence: CSASGGSNYGNYYEQYF. The CDR3 DNA sequence: TGCAGTGCCTCGGGGGGGTCAAACTACGGGAACTACTACGAGCAGTACTTC.

This chain links TRBV6-4 with TRBJ1-1; TRBD1 is a possible D gene (5 bases). Germline V gives CDR1 MRHNA, CDR2 SNTAGT. Trimming pared 4 bases from V and 2 bases from J, leaving 11 bases between. The CDR3 covers 14 residues. This CDR3 is CASSVGGGNTEAFF. CDR3 bases: TGTGCCAGCAGTGTGGGTGGGGGTAACACTGAAGCTTTCTTT.

This clone was seen more than once but under ten times. The V call is TRBV2, the J call TRBJ1-5, with D perhaps TRBD1 (6 bases). Between the trimmed V and J ends, which lost 6 bases and 3 bases, there was a span of 12 bases. The germline V gene has CDR1 SNHLY and CDR2 FYNNEI. The length of the CDR3 is 14 residues. The CDR3 reads CASRPGAHNQPQHF. The CDR3 region has the DNA TGTGCCAGCAGGCCAGGGGCCCACAATCAGCCCCAGCATTTT.

This clone was observed a handful of times. The rearrangement uses TRBV28 and TRBJ2-6; 8 bases map to TRBD1. Per germline, CDR1 MDHEN and CDR2 SYDVKM. The CDR3 has 17 residues. V lost 4 bases and J lost 0; bases outside the gene matches: 5. The CDR3: CASSSGDRISGANVLTF. CDR3 nucleotide sequence: TGTGCCAGCAGTTCCGGGGACAGGATCTCTGGGGCCAACGTCCTGACTTTC. The whole variable domain, remainder taken from reference TRBV28 and TRBJ2-6, is DVKVTQSSRYLVKRTGEKVFLECVQDMDHENMFWYRQDPGLGLRLIYFSYDVKMKEKGDIPEGYSVSREKKERFSLILESASTNQTSMYLCASSSGDRISGANVLTFGAGSRLTVL.

This clone was counted a few times. This chain connects TRBV2 to TRBJ2-1; TRBD2 matches at 8 bases. The CDR3 consists of 14 residues. The germline gives CDR1 SNHLY, CDR2 FYNNEI. The J segment lost 5 bases and the V segment lost 5 bases, leaving 5 bases of the junction unmatched. The chain's CDR3 is CASSCSGANNEQFF. In nucleotides, the CDR3 is TGTGCCAGCAGTTGTAGCGGGGCTAACAATGAGCAGTTCTTC.

This chain connects TRBV20-1 to TRBJ2-1; 8 bases match TRBD2. The CDR3 is made up of 12 amino acids. After removal of 3 bases from V and 9 bases from J, the junction contained 4 bases not matched to a gene. CDR1 is DFQATT, CDR2 SNEGSKA, per germline (reference sequence). Written as DNA, the CDR3 is TGCAGTGCTAGCGGGGGGGCCAGTGAGCAGTTCTTC. It translates to CSASGGASEQFF.

This clone is large (0.1 to 1%) within its sample. The CDR3 sequence: CASSLLGTPSSTDTQYF. CDR3 in DNA: TGTGCCAGCAGTTTGCTAGGTACACCCTCGAGCACAGATACGCAGTATTTT. This chain uses TRBV27 with TRBJ2-3, with D unresolved. Germline lookup yields CDR1 MNHEY and CDR2 SMNVEV (reference sequence). Deletions cut 3 bases from V and 0 bases from J, with 16 bases between. The CDR3 loop spans 17 amino acids.

V is TRBV7-8 and J is TRBJ1-2; weak D call: TRBD1 (5 bases). The CDR3 consists of 13 residues. The germline gives CDR1 SGHVS, CDR2 FQNEAQ. Trimming removed 6 bases at V and 8 bases at J, with 16 bases between. CDR3 nucleotide sequence: TGTGCCAGCAGTCAAAACCGACAGAACGGCTACACCTTC. Translating gives CASSQNRQNGYTF.

The chain combines TRBV20-1 with TRBJ2-7; tentatively, D is TRBD1 or TRBD2 (6 bases each). The V end was cut by 6 bases, the J end by 5 bases, with 17 bases between. The length of the CDR3 is 13 residues. The germline gives CDR1 DFQATT, CDR2 SNEGSKA (reference sequence). This chain's CDR3 is CSAGGYRGHEQYF. The DNA for the CDR3 is TGCAGTGCCGGGGGCTATAGGGGCCACGAGCAGTACTTC.

The chain combines TRBV10-3 with TRBJ1-5; tentative D call: TRBD1 (5 bases). The V gene's germline CDR1 is ENHRY and CDR2 SYGVKD. The CDR3 is made up of 13 amino acids. The V gene lost 11 bases and the J gene lost 5 bases, with 16 bases spanning the gap. Here the CDR3 DNA reads TGTGCCGCCACCGGGGGGGAGGATCAGCCCCAGCATTTT. It translates to CAATGGEDQPQHF.

By sample fraction, this clone is medium-sized. The chain carries TRBV12-3 or TRBV12-4 and TRBJ2-3, with 9 bases identical to TRBD2. The CDR3 runs 17 residues. The trim removed 11 bases at V and 5 bases at J, leaving 20 bases unmatched. CDR3 bases: TGTGCCGGCCCCTCTAGCGGGACCCTAAGATATATAGATACGCAGTATTTT. Its protein product is CAGPSSGTLRYIDTQYF.

This clone was counted between two and nine times. The rearrangement links TRBV27 to TRBJ2-3; 8 bases agree with TRBD1. J was trimmed by 2 bases and V by 1 base; bases with no gene match: 2. This CDR3 has 15 amino acids. The germline V gene has CDR1 MNHEY and CDR2 SMNVEV (reference sequence). This chain's CDR3 is CASSLWQGATDTQYF. CDR3 bases: TGTGCCAGCAGTTTATGGCAGGGGGCCACAGATACGCAGTATTTT.